This TCR beta chain was captured in a study of early T cells in non-severe SARS-CoV-2 infection. Study details: Sequencing of bulk RNA from unsorted whole blood was done, without chain pairing. Study outcomes and limitations: A preference for anti-spike CD8 responses marked VDJdb matching, which missed private and CD4 specificities.

Unique molecular identifiers tagged individual cDNA molecules. MiXCR, run by TCRdb on the 5' RACE reads, gives a single entry per CDR3 protein. The data show tens of thousands of distinct CDR3 sequences, with 11% seen just once and 6.4% held by the top ten. V lost 1 base to trimming and J lost 6 bases, with 16 bases between them. Germline V lookup: CDR1 LGHNA, CDR2 YSLEER. The CDR3 is 15 residues long. This clonotype was found a few times. No antigen is known for it. The sequence was obtained from an adult who was a healthcare worker with PCR-confirmed SARS-CoV-2 infection or an uninfected control (not recorded which). This chain uses TRBV4-3 with TRBJ2-7; D not resolved. Specimen: whole blood. The CDR3 bases are TGCGCCAGCAGCCAAGTTGTAACCCGGTCGGTCGAGCAGTACTTC. Its protein product is CASSQVVTRSVEQYF.